The 8 T cell receptor beta chains presented below share a single source sample, sequenced in a study of cytomegalovirus exposure and HLA in healthy donors. PCR primers comprised 60 Vbeta and 13 Jbeta primers. Using immunoSEQ multiplex PCR, the repertoire was profiled, and TCRdb retains in-frame clones only, with some absent. The sample comprises approximately 200,000 clones, 78% of which are singletons, and 4.5% to 7.5% rests with the top ten. The sample consisted of PBMCs. All receptors come from a woman aged 25 to 39 in good health and CMV-seropositive.

The V gene is TRBV27, the J gene TRBJ1-4, with 9 bases identical to TRBD1. This CDR3 has 15 amino acids. Germline CDR1 and CDR2: MNHEY and SMNVEV (reference sequence). Losses at the gene ends were 6 bases for V and 3 bases for J; bases not matched to a gene: 5. The DNA for the CDR3 is TGTGCCAGCAGGGGGACAGGGTTGGCTAATGAAAAACTGTTTTTT. This codes for CASRGTGLANEKLFF.

This clone was counted once. The rearrangement joins TRBV2 to TRBJ1-4; the match to TRBD1 covers 9 bases. The V segment lost 8 bases and the J segment 3 bases; nucleotides outside the gene matches: 7. This CDR3 is built from 15 residues. Looked up from germline, CDR1 is SNHLY and CDR2 is FYNNEI. For the CDR3, the DNA is TGTGCCAGCGTCCAAGACAGGGGGGCTAATGAAAAACTGTTTTTT. Translated: CASVQDRGANEKLFF. The complete variable domain, with remaining parts taken from reference TRBV2 and TRBJ1-4, reads EPEVTQTPSHQVTQMGQEVILRCVPISNHLYFYWYRQILGQKVEFLVSFYNNEISEKSEIFDDQFSVERPDGSNFTLKIRSTKLEDSAMYFCASVQDRGANEKLFFGSGTQLSVL.

The chain combines TRBV4-1 with TRBJ2-7, with D unresolved. The CDR3 extends over 14 amino acids. V lost 0 bases and J lost 7, with 13 bases in between. Per germline, CDR1 MGHRA and CDR2 YSYEKL. The CDR3 DNA is TGCGCCAGCAGCCAAGATTTAGGAATGAGGGAGCAGTACTTC. Protein: CASSQDLGMREQYF.

This clone was detected only a few times. V gene TRBV2 combines with J gene TRBJ2-3; TRBD1 matches at 8 bases. J lost 2 bases, V lost 7 bases, and 5 bases had no gene match. This CDR3 has 14 residues. The germline V gene has CDR1 SNHLY and CDR2 FYNNEI. The CDR3 is CASKTGAITDTQYF. DNA of the CDR3: TGTGCCAGCAAGACAGGGGCTATCACAGATACGCAGTATTTT. The entire variable domain, with the rest obtained from reference TRBV2 and TRBJ2-3, is as follows: EPEVTQTPSHQVTQMGQEVILRCVPISNHLYFYWYRQILGQKVEFLVSFYNNEISEKSEIFDDQFSVERPDGSNFTLKIRSTKLEDSAMYFCASKTGAITDTQYFGPGTRLTVL.

This rearrangement joins TRBV6-6 to TRBJ2-2; possible D gene TRBD1, 5 bases. Trimming took off 4 bases at V and 5 bases at J, with 14 bases between the two ends. The germline gives CDR1 MNHNY, CDR2 SVGAGI (reference sequence). The length of the CDR3 is 15 residues. CDR3 protein: CASSSPIQGTGELFF. The CDR3 DNA follows: TGTGCCAGCAGTTCTCCGATTCAGGGAACCGGGGAGCTGTTTTTT.

The gene calls are TRBV7-3 and TRBJ2-7; weak D call: TRBD2 (5 bases). The CDR3 runs to 13 residues. CDR1 is SGHTA and CDR2 is FQGTGA in the germline V gene. The V and J ends lost 5 bases and 5 bases respectively, with 13 bases between them. The CDR3 DNA reads TGTGCCAGCAGCCCACGGACTGTGAACGAGCAGTACTTC. Translating gives CASSPRTVNEQYF.

This clone has a single count. V is TRBV6-1 and J is TRBJ2-7; no clear D. The germline V and J ends were trimmed by 8 bases and 0 bases, with 11 bases remaining between them. The germline gives CDR1 MNHNS, CDR2 SASEGT. This CDR3 contains 13 residues. This CDR3 reads CASRPVSSYEQYF. CDR3 DNA sequence: TGTGCCAGCCGCCCCGTGAGCTCCTACGAGCAGTACTTC.

The rearrangement uses TRBV7-9 and TRBJ2-7; 8 nucleotides agree with TRBD2. The CDR3 contains 16 residues. J lost 3 bases, V lost 6 bases, and 13 bases had no gene match. In germline, CDR1 is SEHNR, CDR2 FQNEAQ (reference sequence). The CDR3 DNA reads TGTGCCAGCAGTATGTTGGTGTCGGGACTAGTCTACGAGCAGTACTTC. This translates into CASSMLVSGLVYEQYF.